This TCR beta chain was found in a study of blood T cell repertoires in COVID-19. Study overall: COVID-19 samples collected from the United States, Italy and Spain covered acute and convalescent phases. The cDNA or gDNA used as material had been derived from T cells, B-cell-depleted T cells, or PBMCs.

Method: immunoSEQ multiplex PCR; TCRdb's copy keeps in-frame clones and lacks some. The data show around 150,000 clones, about 87% seen once. V was pared by 6 bases and J by 2 bases, with 8 bases between. Germline CDR1 and CDR2: MDHEN and SYDVKM. CDR3 length equals 13 residues. The V and J genes are TRBV28 and TRBJ1-5, with a possible D match to TRBD1 (5 bases). Sequenced input: peripheral blood. The sequence was collected from a woman between 65 and 79 years old with COVID-19, enrolled during active disease. The CDR3 sequence is CASRGLGNQPQHF. In nucleotides, the CDR3 is TGTGCCAGCAGGGGGCTCGGCAATCAGCCCCAGCATTTT.